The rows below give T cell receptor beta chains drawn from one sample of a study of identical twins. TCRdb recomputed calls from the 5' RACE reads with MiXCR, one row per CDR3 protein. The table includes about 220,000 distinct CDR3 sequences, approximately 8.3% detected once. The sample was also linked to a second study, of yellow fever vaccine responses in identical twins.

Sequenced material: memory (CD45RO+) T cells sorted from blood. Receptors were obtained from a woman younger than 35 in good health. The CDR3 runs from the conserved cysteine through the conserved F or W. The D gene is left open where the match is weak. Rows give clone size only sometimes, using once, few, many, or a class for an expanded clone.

TGTGCCAGCTCACCTTCCGGGTCAGGGGGCTACGAGCAGTACTTC	CASSPSGSGGYEQYF	many	TRBV18	TRBJ2-7	15	TRBD1
TGTGCCATCAGTGACGGAGACATGAACACTGAAGCTTTCTTT	CAISDGDMNTEAFF	few	TRBV10-3	TRBJ1-1	14	.
TGTGCCAGCAGCCACCCCACGCGGGGGTCACAAGAGACCCAGTACTTC	CASSHPTRGSQETQYF	many	TRBV3-1	TRBJ2-5	16	TRBD2
TGTGCCAGCAGCTTAGGACTAACGAGCTACAATGAGCAGTTCTTC	CASSLGLTSYNEQFF	many	TRBV11-2	TRBJ2-1	15	.
TGTGCCAGCATTCTACAGGGTATGAACACTGAAGCTTTCTTT	CASILQGMNTEAFF	many	TRBV12-3/TRBV12-4	TRBJ1-1	14	.
TGCGCCAGCAGCACAAGTGGCTCTGGGGCCAACGTCCTGACTTTC	CASSTSGSGANVLTF	many	TRBV5-1	TRBJ2-6	15	.
TGCGCCAGCAGCTTCCCGACAGTGAACAATGAGCAGTTCTTC	CASSFPTVNNEQFF	many	TRBV5-1	TRBJ2-1	14	.
TGTGCCAGCAGCAAACTGAGCTCTGGGGCCAACGTCCTGACTTTC	CASSKLSSGANVLTF	.	TRBV25-1	TRBJ2-6	15	.
TGTGCCAGCAGTTCCCCTAGCCCCGGGGAGCTGTTTTTT	CASSSPSPGELFF	few	TRBV28	TRBJ2-2	13	.
TGTGCCAGCAGCCTAGACAGGGGAGCTCAGCCCCAGCATTTT	CASSLDRGAQPQHF	many	TRBV7-2	TRBJ1-5	14	TRBD1
TGCAGCGCCAGGGGGCTAGAAGAAAAACTGTTTTTT	CSARGLEEKLFF	many	TRBV29-1	TRBJ1-4	12	TRBD1
TGTGCCAGCAGTTTGCTTGCTAGCGGGGGCGAGACCCAGTACTTC	CASSLLASGGETQYF	.	TRBV28	TRBJ2-5	15	TRBD2
TGTGCCAGCAGTGGACTAGCGGCACAAGAGACCCAGTACTTC	CASSGLAAQETQYF	many	TRBV27	TRBJ2-5	14	TRBD2
TGTGCCAGCAGCTCCCCCAGCAGCGGGGACACTGAAGCTTTCTTT	CASSSPSSGDTEAFF	.	TRBV7-9	TRBJ1-1	15	.
TGTGCCAGCAGTTACAGCGCAATAATCACAGGAGGCGGTTCTGAAGCTTTCTTT	CASSYSAIITGGGSEAFF	few	TRBV6-5	TRBJ1-1	18	.
TGCGCCAGCAGCTCAAATCCGGGATTCTTCAGTTCACCCCTCCACTTT	CASSSNPGFFSSPLHF	many	TRBV5-1	TRBJ1-6	16	.
TGCGCCAGCAGCGGCCCAAACTACAGCGCCGATGGCTACACCTTC	CASSGPNYSADGYTF	.	TRBV5-1	TRBJ1-2	15	.
TGTGCCAGCAGCAGACTAGCGGGAGGAGGTGAGCAGTTCTTC	CASSRLAGGGEQFF	many	TRBV7-2	TRBJ2-1	14	TRBD2
TGTGCCATCAGTCCCTTTTCGGGAGGTGGCGAGCAGTACTTC	CAISPFSGGGEQYF	.	TRBV10-3	TRBJ2-7	14	TRBD2
TGTGCCAGCTCACAACAGAGTGGAGCTACAACTAATGAAAAACTGTTTTTT	CASSQQSGATTNEKLFF	few	TRBV18	TRBJ1-4	17	.
TGTGCCAGCAGCCAACCCATGACTAGGGCCTCCGCCAATGAGCAGTTCTTC	CASSQPMTRASANEQFF	few	TRBV3-1	TRBJ2-1	17	.
TGTGCCAGTAGTAGTAAGGGGGCTTACTATGGCTACACCTTC	CASSSKGAYYGYTF	few	TRBV19	TRBJ1-2	14	TRBD1
TGCAGTGCTAGGCTAGCGGGAGAGATCAACGAGCAGTACTTC	CSARLAGEINEQYF	few	TRBV20-1	TRBJ2-7	14	TRBD2
TGTGCCAGCAGTCGACAGGGTTCCAACTACGAGCAGTACTTC	CASSRQGSNYEQYF	many	TRBV12-3/TRBV12-4	TRBJ2-7	14	TRBD1
TGCAGTGCTACCAGCGGGGGGCAGAACACAGATACGCAGTATTTT	CSATSGGQNTDTQYF	.	TRBV20-1	TRBJ2-3	15	TRBD2
TGTGCCAGCAGCACCTTCGACAGGGAGGAGACCCAGTACTTC	CASSTFDREETQYF	.	TRBV5-4	TRBJ2-5	14	TRBD1
TGTGCCAGCGCGAGGGGGTGGGAGACCCAGTACTTC	CASARGWETQYF	many	TRBV25-1	TRBJ2-5	12	.
TGTGCCAGCAGAGTGGACATCTCACCCCTCCACTTT	CASRVDISPLHF	many	TRBV28	TRBJ1-6	12	.
TGTGCCAGCAGCGGGGGGATCGGACAATACAATGAGCAGTTCTTC	CASSGGIGQYNEQFF	many	TRBV11-2	TRBJ2-1	15	.
TGTGCCAGCACGATGGCCGGGTCCACGACATGGGGAGCTTTCTTT	CASTMAGSTTWGAFF	.	TRBV7-8	TRBJ1-1	15	.
TGTGCCAGCACCGAAACGGGAGGGACTAGCACAGATACGCAGTATTTT	CASTETGGTSTDTQYF	many	TRBV7-9	TRBJ2-3	16	TRBD2
TGTGCCAGCAGCTTCGTAGCTGGGACTTTCCAAGAGACCCAGTACTTC	CASSFVAGTFQETQYF	few	TRBV7-2	TRBJ2-5	16	.
TGTGCCAGCAGCTTAGATCTAGATGTTAGCACCGGGGAGCTGTTTTTT	CASSLDLDVSTGELFF	.	TRBV11-2	TRBJ2-2	16	.
TGCAGCGTTGTAGAGACCTACAATGAGCAGTTCTTC	CSVVETYNEQFF	many	TRBV29-1	TRBJ2-1	12	.
TGCAGGGGGGGGGACAGAGCAACCGGGGAGCTGTTTTTT	CRGGDRATGELFF	.	TRBV20-1	TRBJ2-2	13	.
TGTGCCAGCAGCCAAGATAGTAGTAGGGAGCAGTTCTTC	CASSQDSSREQFF	.	TRBV3-1	TRBJ2-1	13	.
TGTGCCAGCTCACCACGGGTACAGCTCAATGAGCAGTTCTTC	CASSPRVQLNEQFF	few	TRBV18	TRBJ2-1	14	.
TGCGCCAGCAGCCGGACCCAGAGCTCCTACAATGAGCAGTTCTTC	CASSRTQSSYNEQFF	few	TRBV4-3	TRBJ2-1	15	.
TGTGCCAGCAGCTACACAGGGGCTAAAGATACGCAGTATTTT	CASSYTGAKDTQYF	.	TRBV9	TRBJ2-3	14	TRBD1
TGTGCCAGCAGCTTAGCTTTCCTCCTAGAGACCCAGTACTTC	CASSLAFLLETQYF	few	TRBV7-2	TRBJ2-5	14	.
TGTGCCAGCAGCATAGAGGGGGAGCTAATCTATGGCTACACCTTC	CASSIEGELIYGYTF	few	TRBV5-8	TRBJ1-2	15	.
TGTGCCAGCAGCCAAGATCACGGGACTAGCGGGACTGAGCAGTTCTTC	CASSQDHGTSGTEQFF	.	TRBV3-1	TRBJ2-1	16	TRBD2
TGTGCCAGCAGTTCGATCCCGATGGGACAGAGGATGAATCAGCCCCAGCATTTT	CASSSIPMGQRMNQPQHF	few	TRBV12-3/TRBV12-4	TRBJ1-5	18	TRBD1
TGTGCCAGCAGTTACTCGAGGGACGCCTCCTACGAGCAGTACTTC	CASSYSRDASYEQYF	many	TRBV6-5	TRBJ2-7	15	.
TGTGCCACCAGCAGACCTTCTGGGCTAGCCTCCGAGCAGTACTTC	CATSRPSGLASEQYF	few	TRBV15	TRBJ2-7	15	.
TGCAGCGTTGAAACTCTAGGGTCGGGGGGGACTGAAGCTTTCTTT	CSVETLGSGGTEAFF	many	TRBV29-1	TRBJ1-1	15	.
TGTGCCAGCGCGACAGGGGCGGGACGATCACCCCTCCACTTT	CASATGAGRSPLHF	few	TRBV12-3/TRBV12-4	TRBJ1-6	14	TRBD1